By sample share, the clone carrying this T cell receptor (beta chain) is medium-sized. Reverse transcription of blood and skin TCR RNA was primed at alpha and beta constant regions. The SP2 primer and nested alpha and beta constant region primers amplified ligated cDNA in four rounds. TCRdb passed the UMI-ligation and nested PCR reads through MiXCR, listing each CDR3 protein once. Among over 15,000 distinct CDR3 sequences, more than 9% were seen once, and the ten largest hold under 7.5%. Specified treatment: skin biopsy from PPD injection site in Mantoux-positive individual. Reverse transcription used DNase-treated unsorted total RNA, aiming for about 1 to 1,100 ng. A UMI-containing oligonucleotide was joined by 3' ligation to the TCR cDNA template. Tuberculin skin test biopsies were taken where PPD was injected in Mantoux-positive people. The sample belongs to a study of naive and memory T cell subsets.

J gave up 4 bases and V 5 bases, and 10 bases lay outside the gene matches. The CDR3 totals 17 residues. CDR1 MNHEY and CDR2 SMNVEV come from the germline V gene (reference sequence). The receptor was isolated from an adult in good health. The chain employs TRBV27 and TRBJ2-3; 12 nucleotides match TRBD2. Sequenced here: skin, sampled from a tuberculin skin test site. CDR3 in DNA: TGTGCCAGCAGTCCACTAACTAGCGGGAGGCCCCCAGATACGCAGTATTTT. Translating it yields CASSPLTSGRPPDTQYF.